This T cell receptor beta chain stems from a study of blood T cell repertoires in COVID-19. As for the study in general: Italy, Spain and the United States were the sources of the convalescent and acute COVID-19 samples. The analysed material was cDNA or gDNA that came from T cells, B-cell-depleted T cells, or PBMCs.

How the authors handled the data: Reference gene primer amplification gave estimated nucleated cell counts. Clones were read by immunoSEQ multiplex PCR, and TCRdb kept only the in-frame ones, dropping some. That table gives V, J and clone size, and the DNA gave D and trimming. The sample lists 55,000 to 80,000 clones, 88% occurring once. The V gene's germline CDR1 is SEHNR and CDR2 FQNEAQ (reference sequence). V lost 2 bases, J lost 1 base, and 15 bases lay in between. This CDR3 is 17 amino acids long. This chain links TRBV7-9 with TRBJ1-5; D is perhaps TRBD1 (6 bases). The source is a man between 45 and 60 years old with acute or convalescent COVID-19. Sample: peripheral blood. CDR3 region: CASSLSGTGWSNQPQHF. CDR3 sequence (DNA): TGTGCCAGCAGCTTAAGCGGCACAGGGTGGAGCAATCAGCCCCAGCATTTT.